These 24 T cell receptor beta chains were all obtained from the same sample, sequenced in a study. A single record per CDR3 protein comes from TCRdb applying MiXCR to the RT-PCR reads. The sample carries about 680,000 distinct CDR3 sequences, more than 13% recorded once. Material: memory CD4+ T cells from blood. These TCRs come from a female donor in good health, serving as a healthy control.

The chain has TRBV24-1 and TRBJ2-5, with D hard to call. Trimming took off 4 bases at V and 4 bases at J, with 15 bases between the two ends. CDR1 is KGHDR, CDR2 SFDVKD, per germline. This CDR3 has 15 amino acids. The CDR3 here is CATSDTRASGETQYF. The CDR3 region has the DNA TGTGCCACCAGTGACACACGGGCCTCCGGAGAGACCCAGTACTTC.

This clonotype showed up just a few times. J is TRBJ2-3 and V is TRBV7-2, with 9 bases fitting TRBD2. The length of the CDR3 is 16 residues. With 2 bases clipped from V and 2 bases from J, the junction kept 5 bases outside the gene matches. CDR1 is SGHTA and CDR2 is FQGNSA in the germline V gene. The CDR3 DNA sequence: TGTGCCAGCAGCTTAAGGCTAGCGGGACCCACAGATACGCAGTATTTT. This gives the protein CASSLRLAGPTDTQYF. Drawing the rest from reference TRBV7-2 and TRBJ2-3, the complete variable domain is GAGVSQSPSNKVTEKGKDVELRCDPISGHTALYWYRQSLGQGLEFLIYFQGNSAPDKSGLPSDRFSAERTGGSVSTLTIQRTQQEDSAVYLCASSLRLAGPTDTQYFGPGTRLTVL.

This clonotype was seen once. The gene calls are TRBV20-1 and TRBJ1-5; TRBD1 might be the D (6 bases). Between the trimmed V and J ends, which lost 1 base and 5 bases, there was a span of 15 bases. Germline loops: CDR1 DFQATT, CDR2 SNEGSKA (reference sequence). The CDR3 contains 15 residues. CDR3 coding DNA: TGCAGTGCTAGAGCTGGGGCGGGGGCGGATCAGCCCCAGCATTTT. It codes for CSARAGAGADQPQHF.

The V call is TRBV4-3, the J call TRBJ2-2, with unresolved D. Germline values: CDR1 LGHNA, CDR2 YSLEER. The CDR3 consists of 17 residues. The germline V and J ends were trimmed by 4 bases and 6 bases, with 21 bases remaining between them. CDR3: CASSPMTATMGAGELFF. The DNA of the CDR3 is TGCGCCAGCAGCCCTATGACTGCCACCATGGGCGCCGGGGAGCTGTTTTTT.

The sample holds many counts of this clonotype. This chain joins TRBV7-2 and TRBJ1-2; D not resolved. The V end was cut by 1 base, the J end by 2 bases, with 8 bases between. The germline CDR1 and CDR2 sequences are SGHTA and FQGNSA. This CDR3 has 14 amino acids. This chain's CDR3 is CASSLGQINYGYTF. DNA of the CDR3: TGTGCCAGCAGCTTAGGTCAGATCAACTATGGCTACACCTTC.

This clonotype was counted a single time. This chain links TRBV11-3 with TRBJ2-1; 7 bases fit TRBD2. The CDR3 consists of 13 residues. With 5 bases clipped from V and 6 bases from J, the junction kept 4 bases outside the gene matches. Germline values: CDR1 SGHNT, CDR2 YENEEA. The CDR3 DNA reads TGTGCCAGCAGCCCCGCGGGGGTCAATGAGCAGTTCTTC. Translated: CASSPAGVNEQFF.

Worth noting for this clonotype: A junction boundary mismatches the germline segment, possibly from a read error. This chain joins TRBV7-7 and TRBJ2-2, with 7 bases matching TRBD2. CDR1 is SSHAT and CDR2 is FNYEAQ in the germline V gene (reference sequence). This CDR3 is built from 16 residues. The CDR3: CASSFEGGRGTGELFF. In nucleotides, the CDR3 is TGTGCTAGCAGCTTCGAGGGCGGGAGAGGCACCGGGGAGCTGTTTTTT.

There are a few counts of this clonotype. The V gene is TRBV5-1, the J gene TRBJ2-5; D not resolved. Germline CDR1 is SGHRS and CDR2 is YFSETQ. The germline V and J ends were trimmed by 4 bases and 5 bases, with 12 bases remaining between them. The CDR3 is 13 residues long. CDR3 protein: CASSKDRTETQYF. The DNA of the CDR3 is TGCGCCAGCAGCAAGGACCGCACCGAGACCCAGTACTTC.

In this sample, this clonotype turned up many times. The chain links TRBV5-6 to TRBJ1-3; 7 bases are a match to TRBD1. CDR3 length: 16 residues. V was clipped by 0 bases and J by 0 bases; unmatched bases: 3. Germline V gene sequence: CDR1 SGHDT, CDR2 YYEEEE. The CDR3 is CASSLGGQYSGNTIYF. CDR3 in DNA: TGTGCCAGCAGCTTGGGGGGACAGTACTCTGGAAACACCATATATTTT.

This clonotype was seen a handful of times. The V call is TRBV7-2, the J call TRBJ1-6; tentative D call: TRBD1 (5 bases). The CDR3 has 12 amino acids. CDR1 and CDR2 from the germline V gene are SGHTA and FQGNSA. V lost 5 bases, J lost 9 bases, and 8 bases lay in between. This CDR3 is CASSRQRSPLHF. The DNA of the CDR3 is TGTGCCAGCAGCCGACAGCGTTCACCCCTCCACTTT.

This clonotype occurred many times. The chain recombines TRBV29-1 with TRBJ1-1; perhaps TRBD1 as D (6 bases). V shed 3 bases and J shed 5 bases, with 13 bases lying between them. The CDR3 sequence is 13 residues long. CDR1 and CDR2 (germline): SQVTM, ANQGSEA. The CDR3: CSVEAQGGTEAFF. CDR3 DNA: TGCAGCGTTGAGGCACAGGGAGGTACTGAAGCTTTCTTT.

This clonotype was seen only a few times. J is TRBJ2-2 and V is TRBV12-3 or TRBV12-4; either TRBD1 or TRBD2 may supply D (6 bases each). V lost 10 bases, J lost 0 bases, and 12 bases lay in between. The CDR3 is 14 residues long. The CDR3 loop reads CANRRGSNTGELFF. DNA of the CDR3: TGTGCCAACCGGAGGGGGTCGAACACCGGGGAGCTGTTTTTT.

This clonotype was observed a handful of times. The V and J genes are TRBV20-1 and TRBJ2-3; 10 bases agree with TRBD2. The CDR3 is 16 residues long. Per germline, CDR1 DFQATT and CDR2 SNEGSKA (reference sequence). The J segment lost 2 bases and the V segment lost 3 bases, leaving 8 bases of the junction unmatched. The DNA of the CDR3 is TGCAGTGCTAGCAGACCACTAGCGGGGCTCACAGATACGCAGTATTTT. It codes for CSASRPLAGLTDTQYF.

The V gene is TRBV27, the J gene TRBJ2-1; D may correspond to TRBD1 or TRBD2 (6 bases each). Germline CDR1 and CDR2: MNHEY and SMNVEV (reference sequence). V was trimmed by 8 bases and J by 3 bases, leaving 23 bases between them. The CDR3 totals 17 residues. The CDR3 reads CASSNRPGAYDYNEQFF. CDR3 coding DNA: TGTGCCAGCTCTAACCGACCGGGGGCATACGACTACAATGAGCAGTTCTTC.

This clonotype was detected only a few times. The V call is TRBV3-1, the J call TRBJ2-2; D assignment may be TRBD1 or TRBD2 (5 bases each). This CDR3 is built from 13 residues. Germline V gives CDR1 LGHDT, CDR2 YNNKEL (reference sequence). V was trimmed by 8 bases and J by 6 bases, leaving 13 bases between them. The CDR3 nucleotides are TGTGCCAGCGAGAGAGGGGTCCCCGGGGAGCTGTTTTTT. It encodes CASERGVPGELFF. The whole variable domain, remainder taken from reference TRBV3-1 and TRBJ2-2, is DTAVSQTPKYLVTQMGNDKSIKCEQNLGHDTMYWYKQDSKKFLKIMFSYNNKELIINETVPNRFSPKSPDKAHLNLHINSLELGDSAVYFCASERGVPGELFFGEGSRLTVL.

This clonotype was detected only a few times. V and J are TRBV9 and TRBJ2-2, with a possible D match to TRBD2 (5 bases). V gave up 4 bases and J gave up 0 bases, with 13 bases separating them. This CDR3 has 16 amino acids. Germline V gives CDR1 SGDLS, CDR2 YYNGEE. Here the CDR3 DNA reads TGTGCCAGCAGCTTCGCCATCGGGGCGAACACCGGGGAGCTGTTTTTT. Protein: CASSFAIGANTGELFF. Full variable domain (missing parts from reference TRBV9 and TRBJ2-2): DSGVTQTPKHLITATGQRVTLRCSPRSGDLSVYWYQQSLDQGLQFLIQYYNGEERAKGNILERFSAQQFPDLHSELNLSSLELGDSALYFCASSFAIGANTGELFFGEGSRLTVL.

This clonotype was seen more than once but under ten times. The DNA of the CDR3 is TGTGCCAGCAGTCCCTGGGACAGATTCCAAGAGACCCAGTACTTC. This sequence encodes CASSPWDRFQETQYF. The chain links TRBV27 to TRBJ2-5, with 7 bases matching TRBD1. The germline CDR1 and CDR2 sequences are MNHEY and SMNVEV (reference sequence). The CDR3 loop spans 15 amino acids. The junction had 7 bases not matched to a gene; V was cut back by 5 bases and J by 1 base.

This sequence joins TRBV5-6 and TRBJ1-5; D gene ambiguous. The CDR3 is 15 residues long. V shed 1 base and J shed 6 bases, with 14 bases lying between them. The V gene's germline CDR1 is SGHDT and CDR2 YYEEEE. The CDR3 DNA reads as TGTGCCAGCAGCTTGTATATGGTCACGCGTCAGCCCCAGCATTTT. This encodes CASSLYMVTRQPQHF.

This clonotype was counted ten times or more. The CDR3 sequence is CSVQVGGADTQYF. DNA for the CDR3: TGCAGTGTACAGGTGGGAGGGGCAGATACGCAGTATTTT. The V call is TRBV20-1, the J call TRBJ2-3; the match to TRBD2 covers 7 bases. The germline CDR1 and CDR2 sequences are DFQATT and SNEGSKA (reference sequence). Trimming removed 7 bases from V and 4 bases from J; junction bases left unmatched: 8. This CDR3 is 13 amino acids long.

This chain connects TRBV24-1 to TRBJ2-7, with D perhaps matching TRBD2 (6 bases). V lost 3 bases, J lost 4 bases, and 12 bases lay in between. CDR1 is KGHDR and CDR2 is SFDVKD in the germline V gene. This CDR3 has 14 amino acids. The CDR3 nucleotides read TGTGCCACCAGTGATGGCGGGACGGTTTACGAGCAGTACTTC. Translating gives CATSDGGTVYEQYF.

This clonotype was seen repeatedly, ten times or more. The chain uses TRBV7-3 and TRBJ2-1, with D possibly TRBD2 on 6 matching bases. V was trimmed by 1 base and J by 0 bases, leaving 13 bases between them. The CDR3 is made up of 17 amino acids. Looked up from germline, CDR1 is SGHTA and CDR2 is FQGTGA. The CDR3 DNA reads TGTGCCAGCAGCTTAAGAGCGGGCGGAAGCTCCTACAATGAGCAGTTCTTC. It specifies CASSLRAGGSSYNEQFF. Full variable domain (remainder filled in from reference TRBV7-3 and TRBJ2-1): GAGVSQTPSNKVTEKGKYVELRCDPISGHTALYWYRQSLGQGPEFLIYFQGTGAADDSGLPNDRFFAVRPEGSVSTLKIQRTERGDSAVYLCASSLRAGGSSYNEQFFGPGTRLTVL.

This clonotype showed up many times. This chain joins TRBV7-2 and TRBJ1-2; D may be TRBD1 (6 bases). Trimming took off 7 bases at V and 8 bases at J, with 17 bases between the two ends. Germline V gives CDR1 SGHTA, CDR2 FQGNSA. This CDR3 contains 13 residues. CDR3 region: CASTKQGPDGYTF. The CDR3 nucleotides read TGTGCCAGCACCAAACAGGGACCTGACGGCTACACCTTC.

The chain employs TRBV6-2 or TRBV6-3 and TRBJ1-1, with TRBD1 matching over 9 bases. V was clipped by 5 bases and J by 2 bases; unmatched bases: 9. This CDR3 region has 16 residues. The germline gives CDR1 MNHEY, CDR2 SVGEGT. CDR3 protein: CASSPLRGQGNTEAFF. In DNA form, the CDR3 reads TGTGCCAGCAGTCCCCTTCGGGGACAGGGAAACACTGAAGCTTTCTTT.

This clonotype was seen only a few times. This rearrangement joins TRBV4-3 to TRBJ1-6, with 7 bases identical to TRBD1. CDR1 and CDR2 (germline): LGHNA, YSLEER. The length of the CDR3 is 16 residues. Trimming cost V 5 bases and J 10 bases; bases outside gene matches: 14. In DNA form, the CDR3 reads TGCGCCAGCAGCTCCCAGCCAGGGGGATATGGGTCACCCCTCCACTTT. Its translation: CASSSQPGGYGSPLHF.